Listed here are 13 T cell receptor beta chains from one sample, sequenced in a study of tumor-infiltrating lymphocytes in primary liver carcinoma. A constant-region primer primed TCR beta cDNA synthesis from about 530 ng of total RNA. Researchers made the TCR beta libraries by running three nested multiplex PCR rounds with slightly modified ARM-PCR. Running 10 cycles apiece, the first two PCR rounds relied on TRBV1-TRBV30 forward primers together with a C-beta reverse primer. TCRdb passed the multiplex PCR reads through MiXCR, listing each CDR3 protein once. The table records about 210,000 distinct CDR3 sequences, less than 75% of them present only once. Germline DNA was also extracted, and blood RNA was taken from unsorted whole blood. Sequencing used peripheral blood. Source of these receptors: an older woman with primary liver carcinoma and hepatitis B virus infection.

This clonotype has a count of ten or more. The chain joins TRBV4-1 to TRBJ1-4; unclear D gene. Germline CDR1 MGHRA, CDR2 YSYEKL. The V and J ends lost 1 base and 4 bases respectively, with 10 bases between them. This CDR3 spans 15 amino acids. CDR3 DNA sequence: TGCGCCAGCAGCCAAGTTGCGGGAAATAATGAAAAACTGTTTTTT. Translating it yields CASSQVAGNNEKLFF.

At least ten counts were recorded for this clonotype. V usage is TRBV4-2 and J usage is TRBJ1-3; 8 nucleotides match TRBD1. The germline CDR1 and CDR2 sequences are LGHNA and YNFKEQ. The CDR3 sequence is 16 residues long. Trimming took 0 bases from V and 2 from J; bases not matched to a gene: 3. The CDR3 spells CASSQDRTGTGNTIYF. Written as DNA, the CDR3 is TGTGCCAGCAGCCAAGATAGGACAGGGACTGGAAACACCATATATTTT.

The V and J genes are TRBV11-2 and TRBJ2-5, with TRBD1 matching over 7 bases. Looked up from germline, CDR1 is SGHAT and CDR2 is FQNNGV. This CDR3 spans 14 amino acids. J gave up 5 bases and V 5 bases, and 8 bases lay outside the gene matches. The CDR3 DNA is TGTGCCAGCAGCATGACAGGGAACAGTGAGACCCAGTACTTC. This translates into CASSMTGNSETQYF.

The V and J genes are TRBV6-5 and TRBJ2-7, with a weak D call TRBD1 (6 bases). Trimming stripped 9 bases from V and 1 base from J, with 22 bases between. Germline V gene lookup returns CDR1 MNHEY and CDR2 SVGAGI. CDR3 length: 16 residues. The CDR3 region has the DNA TGTGCCAGTAGTAACTCTCCGGACAGCCAATCCTACGAGCAGTACTTC. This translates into CASSNSPDSQSYEQYF.

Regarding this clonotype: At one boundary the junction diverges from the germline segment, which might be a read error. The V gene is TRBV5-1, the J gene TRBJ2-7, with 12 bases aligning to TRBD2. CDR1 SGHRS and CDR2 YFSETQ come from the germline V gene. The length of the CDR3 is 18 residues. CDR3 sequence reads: CTSSLGLAGCFSRYEQYF. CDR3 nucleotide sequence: TGCACCAGCAGCCTTGGACTAGCGGGATGCTTCTCTAGGTACGAGCAGTACTTC. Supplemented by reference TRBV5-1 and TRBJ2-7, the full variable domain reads KAGVTQTPRYLIKTRGQQVTLSCSPISGHRSVSWYQQTPGQGLQFLFEYFSETQRNKGNFPGRFSGRQFSNSRSEMNVSTLELGDSALYLCTSSLGLAGCFSRYEQYFGPGTRLTVT.

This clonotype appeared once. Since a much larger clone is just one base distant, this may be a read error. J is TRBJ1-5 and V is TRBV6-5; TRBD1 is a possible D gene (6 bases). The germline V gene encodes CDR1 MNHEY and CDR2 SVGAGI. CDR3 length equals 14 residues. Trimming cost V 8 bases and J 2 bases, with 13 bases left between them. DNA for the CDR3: TGTGCCAGCCGGAGGACAGAGCGCAATCAGCCCCAGCATTTT. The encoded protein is CASRRTERNQPQHF.

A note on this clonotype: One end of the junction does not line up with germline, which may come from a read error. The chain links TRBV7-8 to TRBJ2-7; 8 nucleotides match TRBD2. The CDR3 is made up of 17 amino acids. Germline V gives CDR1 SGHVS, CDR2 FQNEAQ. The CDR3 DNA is TGTGCCAGCAGCTCGCCCCTCGACTTAGCGGGATCCTACGAGCAGCACTTC. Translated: CASSSPLDLAGSYEQHF.

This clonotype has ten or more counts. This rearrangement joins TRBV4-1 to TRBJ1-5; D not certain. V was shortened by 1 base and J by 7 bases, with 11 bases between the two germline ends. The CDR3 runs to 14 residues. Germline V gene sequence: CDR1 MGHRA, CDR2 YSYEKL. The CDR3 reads CASSQVFSWQPQHF. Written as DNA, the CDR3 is TGCGCCAGCAGCCAAGTATTCTCTTGGCAGCCCCAGCATTTT.

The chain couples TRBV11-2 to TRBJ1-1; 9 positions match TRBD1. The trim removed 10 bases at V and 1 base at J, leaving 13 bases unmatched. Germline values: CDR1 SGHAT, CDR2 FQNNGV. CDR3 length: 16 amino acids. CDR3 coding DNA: TGTGCCAACAGTCAACTTCCGGGACAGGGGAACACTGAAGCTTTCTTT. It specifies CANSQLPGQGNTEAFF.

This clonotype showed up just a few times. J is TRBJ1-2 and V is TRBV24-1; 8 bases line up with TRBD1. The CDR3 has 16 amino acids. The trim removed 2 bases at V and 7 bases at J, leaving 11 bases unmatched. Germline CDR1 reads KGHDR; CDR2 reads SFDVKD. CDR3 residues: CATSDSSPRGQFGYTF. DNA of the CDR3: TGTGCCACCAGTGATTCTTCTCCCAGGGGGCAGTTTGGCTACACCTTC.

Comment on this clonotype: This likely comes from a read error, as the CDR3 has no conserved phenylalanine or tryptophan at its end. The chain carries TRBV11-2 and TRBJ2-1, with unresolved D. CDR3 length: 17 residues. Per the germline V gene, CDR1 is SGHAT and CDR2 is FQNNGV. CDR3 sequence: CASSFTPLRNSYNEQFI. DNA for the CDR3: TGTGCCAGCAGCTTTACCCCACTGAGGAACTCCTACAACGAGCAGTTCATC.

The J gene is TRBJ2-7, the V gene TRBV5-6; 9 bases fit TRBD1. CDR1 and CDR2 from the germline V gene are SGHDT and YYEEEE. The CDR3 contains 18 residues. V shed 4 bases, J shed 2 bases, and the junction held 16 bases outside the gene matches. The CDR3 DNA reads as TGTGCCAGCAGCGCCCTACATACCGGGACAGGGTTCCCCTACGAGCAGTACTTC. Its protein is CASSALHTGTGFPYEQYF. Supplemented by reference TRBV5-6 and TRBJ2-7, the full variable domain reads DAGVTQSPTHLIKTRGQQVTLRCSPKSGHDTVSWYQQALGQGPQFIFQYYEEEERQRGNFPDRFSGHQFPNYSSELNVNALLLGDSALYLCASSALHTGTGFPYEQYFGPGTRLTVT.

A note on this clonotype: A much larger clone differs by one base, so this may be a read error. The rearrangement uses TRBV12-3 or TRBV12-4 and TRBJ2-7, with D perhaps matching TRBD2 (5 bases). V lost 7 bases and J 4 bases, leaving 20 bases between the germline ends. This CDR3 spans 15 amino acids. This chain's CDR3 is CASTKTSPRTYEQYF. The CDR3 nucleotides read TGTGCCAGCACCAAGACAAGCCCTAGGACTTACGAGCAGTACTTC.